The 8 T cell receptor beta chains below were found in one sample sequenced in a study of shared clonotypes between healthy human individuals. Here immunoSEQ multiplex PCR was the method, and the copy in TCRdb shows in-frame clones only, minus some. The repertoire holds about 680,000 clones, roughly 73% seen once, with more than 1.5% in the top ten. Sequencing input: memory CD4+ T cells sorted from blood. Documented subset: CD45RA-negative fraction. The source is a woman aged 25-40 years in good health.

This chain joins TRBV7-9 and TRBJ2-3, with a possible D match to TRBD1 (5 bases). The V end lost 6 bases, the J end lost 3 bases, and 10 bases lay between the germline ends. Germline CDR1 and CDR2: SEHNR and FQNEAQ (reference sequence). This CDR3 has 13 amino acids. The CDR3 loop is CASSPRDTDTQYF. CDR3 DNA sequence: TGTGCCAGCAGTCCCAGGGATACAGATACGCAGTATTTT.

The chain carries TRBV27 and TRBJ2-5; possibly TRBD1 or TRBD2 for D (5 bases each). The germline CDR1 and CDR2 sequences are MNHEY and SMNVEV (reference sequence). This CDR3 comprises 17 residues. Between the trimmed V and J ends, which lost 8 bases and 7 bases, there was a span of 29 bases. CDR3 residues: CASAYYMSGQRLGTQYF. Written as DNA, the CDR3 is TGTGCCAGCGCTTATTATATGAGCGGACAACGGTTGGGGACCCAGTACTTC.

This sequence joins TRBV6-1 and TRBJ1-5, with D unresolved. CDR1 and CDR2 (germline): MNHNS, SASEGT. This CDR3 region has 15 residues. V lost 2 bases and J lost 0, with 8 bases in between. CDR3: CASSEQDFSNQPQHF. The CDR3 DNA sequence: TGTGCCAGCAGTGAACAGGACTTTAGCAATCAGCCCCAGCATTTT.

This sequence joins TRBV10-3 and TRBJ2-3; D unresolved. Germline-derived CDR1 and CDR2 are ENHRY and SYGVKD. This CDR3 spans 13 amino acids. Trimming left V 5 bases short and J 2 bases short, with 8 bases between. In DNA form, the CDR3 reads TGTGCCATCAGTCCTGACCCCACAGATACGCAGTATTTT. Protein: CAISPDPTDTQYF.

The CDR3 DNA follows: TGTGCCAGCAGCTTTCGGGCTAGCGGGACCCCAGATACGCAGTATTTT. Its translation: CASSFRASGTPDTQYF. The chain carries TRBV5-6 and TRBJ2-3; 9 bases align to TRBD2. Germline trimming cut 2 bases from V and 4 bases from J; bases unmatched to any gene: 8. Germline V lookup: CDR1 SGHDT, CDR2 YYEEEE. The CDR3 totals 16 residues.

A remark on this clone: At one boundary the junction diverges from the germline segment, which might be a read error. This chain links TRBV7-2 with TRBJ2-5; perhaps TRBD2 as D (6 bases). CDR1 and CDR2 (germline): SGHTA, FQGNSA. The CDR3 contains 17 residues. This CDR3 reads CAGSLHSAGITQETQYF. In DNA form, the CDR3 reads TGTGCCGGCAGCTTACATTCCGCGGGAATTACCCAAGAGACCCAGTACTTC.

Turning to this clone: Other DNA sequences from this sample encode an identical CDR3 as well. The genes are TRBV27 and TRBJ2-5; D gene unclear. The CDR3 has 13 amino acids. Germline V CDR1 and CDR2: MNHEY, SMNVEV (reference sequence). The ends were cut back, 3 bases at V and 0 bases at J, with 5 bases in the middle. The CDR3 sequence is CASSLKNQETQYF. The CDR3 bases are TGTGCCAGCAGTTTGAAGAACCAAGAGACCCAGTACTTC.

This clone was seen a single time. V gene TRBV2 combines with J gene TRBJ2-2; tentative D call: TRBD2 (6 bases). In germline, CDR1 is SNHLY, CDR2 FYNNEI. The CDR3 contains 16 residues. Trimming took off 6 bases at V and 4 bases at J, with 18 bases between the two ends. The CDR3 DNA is TGTGCCAGCAGCGAGACACGCGGGGTCGTCACCGGGGAGCTGTTTTTT. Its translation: CASSETRGVVTGELFF.